These 6 T cell receptor beta chains originate from one sample sequenced in a study of T-cell reconstitution after alpha-beta-depleted transplantation in children. The TCRbeta library was prepared with unique molecular identifiers. TCRdb re-called the PCR reads with MiXCR, one entry per CDR3 protein. The profile shows some 150,000 distinct CDR3 sequences, about 9% of them singletons. Material: PBMCs, mostly from graft donor cells, obtained 180 days after TCRalphabeta/CD19-depleted stem cell transplant. These receptor sequences come from a female patient aged 2-9 years who had a stem cell transplant for congenital amegakaryocytic thrombocytopenia, so the T cells may come from the graft donor.

This clonotype occurred many times. V gene TRBV20-1 combines with J gene TRBJ2-7; 8 nucleotides align to TRBD2. The CDR3 contains 11 residues. The V segment lost 5 bases and the J segment 4 bases; nucleotides outside the gene matches: 1. CDR1 is DFQATT and CDR2 is SNEGSKA in the germline V gene (reference sequence). The CDR3 loop reads CSALAGYEQYF. The CDR3, as DNA: TGCAGTGCTTTAGCGGGGTACGAGCAGTACTTC.

This clonotype has a count of ten or more. V and J are TRBV12-3 or TRBV12-4 and TRBJ2-7; D could derive from TRBD1 or TRBD2 (6 bases each). The CDR3 covers 11 residues. Trimming cost V 3 bases and J 13 bases, with 13 bases left between them. The chain's CDR3 is CASSLGGRHYF. For the CDR3, the DNA is TGTGCCAGCAGTTTGGGGGGCCGGCACTACTTC.

The V and J genes are TRBV6-5 and TRBJ2-2; 7 bases are a match to TRBD1. Unmatched junction bases numbered 2, after V lost 6 bases and J lost 1 base. From germline, CDR1 is MNHEY and CDR2 SVGAGI. CDR3 length equals 14 residues. The chain's CDR3 is CASRRDRNTGELFF. The CDR3 nucleotides read TGTGCCAGCAGACGGGACAGGAACACCGGGGAGCTGTTTTTT.

This clonotype was detected ten times or more. The gene calls are TRBV20-1 and TRBJ2-1; D not resolved. V lost 5 bases and J 6 bases, leaving 14 bases between the germline ends. The CDR3 is 13 residues long. CDR1 and CDR2 from the germline V gene are DFQATT and SNEGSKA (reference sequence). The CDR3, as DNA: TGCAGTGCTCAACAACTAATGATCAATGAGCAGTTCTTC. Its translation is CSAQQLMINEQFF.

This chain links TRBV18 with TRBJ2-7; no clear D. This CDR3 is 15 amino acids long. Germline-derived CDR1 and CDR2 are KGHSH and LQKENI. V was trimmed by 1 base and J by 0 bases, leaving 10 bases between them. Written as DNA, the CDR3 is TGTGCCAGCTCACCACGGTTTGTGAACTCCTACGAGCAGTACTTC. Translated, it gives CASSPRFVNSYEQYF. The full variable domain, completed using reference TRBV18 and TRBJ2-7, is NAGVMQNPRHLVRRRGQEARLRCSPMKGHSHVYWYRQLPEEGLKFMVYLQKENIIDESGMPKERFSAEFPKEGPSILRIQQVVRGDSAAYFCASSPRFVNSYEQYFGPGTRLTVT.

At least ten counts were recorded for this clonotype. The rearrangement joins TRBV15 to TRBJ1-2; weak D call: TRBD1 (6 bases). The CDR3 runs to 14 residues. Trimming removed 3 bases at V and 4 bases at J, with 12 bases between. Germline CDR1 is LNHNV and CDR2 is YYDKDF (reference sequence). CDR3 sequence (DNA): TGTGCCACCAGCAGGTGGGGGGCCGGCTATGGCTACACCTTC. This encodes CATSRWGAGYGYTF. Complete variable domain (other parts from reference TRBV15 and TRBJ1-2): DAMVIQNPRYQVTQFGKPVTLSCSQTLNHNVMYWYQQKSSQAPKLLFHYYDKDFNNEADTPDNFQSRRPNTSFCFLDIRSPGLGDTAMYLCATSRWGAGYGYTFGSGTRLTVV.